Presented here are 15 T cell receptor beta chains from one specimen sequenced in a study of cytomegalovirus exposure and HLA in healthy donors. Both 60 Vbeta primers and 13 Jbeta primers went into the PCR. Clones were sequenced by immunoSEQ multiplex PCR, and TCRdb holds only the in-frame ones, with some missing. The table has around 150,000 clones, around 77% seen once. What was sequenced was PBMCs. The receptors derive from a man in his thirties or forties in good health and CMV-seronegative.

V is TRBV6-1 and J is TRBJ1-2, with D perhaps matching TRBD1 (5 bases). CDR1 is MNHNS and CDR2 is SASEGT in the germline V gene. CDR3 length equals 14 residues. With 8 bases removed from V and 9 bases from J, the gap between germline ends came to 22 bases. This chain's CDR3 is CASETGGTAVSYTF. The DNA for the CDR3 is TGTGCCAGCGAGACGGGAGGGACGGCTGTAAGCTACACCTTC.

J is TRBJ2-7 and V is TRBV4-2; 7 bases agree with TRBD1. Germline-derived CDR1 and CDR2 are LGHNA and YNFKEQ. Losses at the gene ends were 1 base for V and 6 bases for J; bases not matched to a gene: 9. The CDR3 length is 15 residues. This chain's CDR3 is CASSQGQGSWIEQYF. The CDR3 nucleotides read TGTGCCAGCAGCCAAGGACAGGGTTCTTGGATCGAGCAGTACTTC.

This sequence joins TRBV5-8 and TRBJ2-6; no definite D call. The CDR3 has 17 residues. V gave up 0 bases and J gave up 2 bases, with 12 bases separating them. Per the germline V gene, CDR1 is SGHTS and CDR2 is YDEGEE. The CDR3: CASSLGADSTGANVLTF. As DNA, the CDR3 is TGTGCCAGCAGCTTGGGGGCCGATTCGACTGGGGCCAACGTCCTGACTTTC.

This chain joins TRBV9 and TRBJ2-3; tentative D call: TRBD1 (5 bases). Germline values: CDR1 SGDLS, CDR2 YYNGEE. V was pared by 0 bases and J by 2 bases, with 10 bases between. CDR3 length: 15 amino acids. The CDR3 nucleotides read TGTGCCAGCAGCGTAGAGGCAGGGCACACAGATACGCAGTATTTT. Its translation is CASSVEAGHTDTQYF. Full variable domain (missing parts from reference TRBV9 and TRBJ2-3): DSGVTQTPKHLITATGQRVTLRCSPRSGDLSVYWYQQSLDQGLQFLIQYYNGEERAKGNILERFSAQQFPDLHSELNLSSLELGDSALYFCASSVEAGHTDTQYFGPGTRLTVL.

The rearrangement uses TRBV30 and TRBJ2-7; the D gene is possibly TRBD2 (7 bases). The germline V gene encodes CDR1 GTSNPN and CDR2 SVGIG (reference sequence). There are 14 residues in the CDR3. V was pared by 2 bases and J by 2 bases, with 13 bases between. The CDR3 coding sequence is TGTGCCTGGAGTCAGGGGAGGGGGGCCTACGAGCAGTACTTC. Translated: CAWSQGRGAYEQYF.

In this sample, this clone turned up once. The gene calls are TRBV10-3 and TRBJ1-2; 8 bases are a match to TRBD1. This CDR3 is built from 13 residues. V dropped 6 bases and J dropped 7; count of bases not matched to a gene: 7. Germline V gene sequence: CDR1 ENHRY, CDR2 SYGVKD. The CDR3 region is CAISLDRESGYTF. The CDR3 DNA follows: TGTGCCATCAGCTTGGACAGGGAGAGTGGCTACACCTTC.

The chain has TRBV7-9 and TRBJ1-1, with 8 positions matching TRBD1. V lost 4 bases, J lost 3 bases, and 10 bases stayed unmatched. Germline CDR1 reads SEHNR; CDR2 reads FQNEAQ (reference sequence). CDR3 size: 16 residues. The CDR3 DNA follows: TGTGCCAGCAGCTCCCTGGGCAGGGGGCATCACACTGAAGCTTTCTTT. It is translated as CASSSLGRGHHTEAFF.

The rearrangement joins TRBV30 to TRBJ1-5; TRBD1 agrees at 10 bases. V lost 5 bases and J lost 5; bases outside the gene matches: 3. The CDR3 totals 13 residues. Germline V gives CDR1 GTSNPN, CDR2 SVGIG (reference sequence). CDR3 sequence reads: CAWGGQGYQPQHF. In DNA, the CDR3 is TGTGCCTGGGGGGGACAGGGGTATCAGCCCCAGCATTTT.

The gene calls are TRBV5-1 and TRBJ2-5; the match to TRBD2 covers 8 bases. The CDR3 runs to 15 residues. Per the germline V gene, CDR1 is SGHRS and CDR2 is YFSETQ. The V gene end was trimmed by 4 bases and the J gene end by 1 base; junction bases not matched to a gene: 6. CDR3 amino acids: CASSTLTSGQETQYF. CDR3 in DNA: TGCGCCAGCAGCACCTTAACTAGCGGCCAAGAGACCCAGTACTTC.

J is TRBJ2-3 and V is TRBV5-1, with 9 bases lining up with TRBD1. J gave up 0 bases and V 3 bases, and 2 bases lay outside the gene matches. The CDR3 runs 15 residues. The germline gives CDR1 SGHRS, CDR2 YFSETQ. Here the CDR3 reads CASSSTGGSTDTQYF. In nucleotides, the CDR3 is TGCGCCAGCAGCTCGACAGGGGGGAGCACAGATACGCAGTATTTT. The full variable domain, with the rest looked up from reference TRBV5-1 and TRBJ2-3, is KAGVTQTPRYLIKTRGQQVTLSCSPISGHRSVSWYQQTPGQGLQFLFEYFSETQRNKGNFPGRFSGRQFSNSRSEMNVSTLELGDSALYLCASSSTGGSTDTQYFGPGTRLTVL.

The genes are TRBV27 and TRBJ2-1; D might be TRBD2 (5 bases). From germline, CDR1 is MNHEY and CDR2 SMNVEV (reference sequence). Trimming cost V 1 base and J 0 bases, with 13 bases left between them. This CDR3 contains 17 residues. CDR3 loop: CASSLWSRASSYNEQFF. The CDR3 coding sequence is TGTGCCAGCAGTTTATGGTCGCGGGCTAGCTCCTACAATGAGCAGTTCTTC.

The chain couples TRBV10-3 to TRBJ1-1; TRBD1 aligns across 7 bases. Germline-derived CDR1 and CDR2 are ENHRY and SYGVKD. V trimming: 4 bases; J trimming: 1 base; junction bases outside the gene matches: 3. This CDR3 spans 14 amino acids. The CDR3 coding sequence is TGTGCCATCAGTGCCCGGACAGGGAACACTGAAGCTTTCTTT. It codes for CAISARTGNTEAFF.

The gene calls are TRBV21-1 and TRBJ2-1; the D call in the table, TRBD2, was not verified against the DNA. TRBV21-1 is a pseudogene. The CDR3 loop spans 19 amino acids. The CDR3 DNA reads TGTGCCAGCAGCATCCTCCGTCGCGGGAGGCTGGTGGGGTACAATGAGCAGTTCTTC. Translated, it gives CASSILRRGRLVGYNEQFF.

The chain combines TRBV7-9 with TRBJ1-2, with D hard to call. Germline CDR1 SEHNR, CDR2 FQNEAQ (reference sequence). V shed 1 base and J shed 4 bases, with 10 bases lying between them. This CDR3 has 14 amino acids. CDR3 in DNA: TGTGCCAGCAGCTTAGAGGCGGGGTTCTATGGCTACACCTTC. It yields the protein CASSLEAGFYGYTF.

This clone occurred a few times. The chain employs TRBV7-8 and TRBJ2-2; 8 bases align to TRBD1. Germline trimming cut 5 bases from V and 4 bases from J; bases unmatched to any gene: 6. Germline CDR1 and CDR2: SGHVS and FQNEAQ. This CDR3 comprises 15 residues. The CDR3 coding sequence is TGTGCCAGCAGCAACTTGCAGGGGGCCACCGGGGAGCTGTTTTTT. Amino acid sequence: CASSNLQGATGELFF.